This passage covers 26 T cell receptor beta chains from one sample sequenced in a study of blood T cell repertoires in COVID-19. Only in-frame clones appear in the TCRdb table, and some are missing; sequencing was by immunoSEQ multiplex PCR. The table has around 140,000 clones, over 75% seen once; the top ten hold approximately 1.5%. The sequencing sample was made of peripheral blood. These receptors were taken from a woman between 45 and 65 years old with acute or convalescent COVID-19.

This chain joins TRBV9 and TRBJ1-2; D may be TRBD1 (6 bases). This CDR3 has 13 amino acids. V lost 1 base and J lost 8, with 12 bases in between. Germline CDR1 SGDLS, CDR2 YYNGEE. As DNA, the CDR3 is TGTGCCAGCAGCGTACTGACAGGCGTCGGCTACACCTTC. Its protein product is CASSVLTGVGYTF.

The V and J genes are TRBV7-9 and TRBJ2-1, with TRBD2 matching over 9 bases. There are 15 residues in the CDR3. The trim removed 1 base at V and 4 bases at J, leaving 2 bases unmatched. Looked up from germline, CDR1 is SEHNR and CDR2 is FQNEAQ (reference sequence). Here the CDR3 reads CASSLGLAGYNEQFF. As DNA, the CDR3 is TGTGCCAGCAGCTTAGGCCTAGCGGGGTACAATGAGCAGTTCTTC.

The rearrangement uses TRBV18 and TRBJ2-7; 11 nucleotides match TRBD1. The CDR3 sequence is 16 residues long. Germline-derived CDR1 and CDR2 are KGHSH and LQKENI. V lost 5 bases and J lost 6; bases outside the gene matches: 12. The CDR3 DNA reads TGTGCCAGCTCATCTGGACAGGGGGCCATTGGGCGCGAGCAGTACTTC. Encoded protein: CASSSGQGAIGREQYF.

The chain uses TRBV2 and TRBJ2-7; tentative D call: TRBD1 (6 bases). The CDR3 length is 12 residues. V was cut by 9 bases and J by 6 bases, with 15 bases left in between. From germline, CDR1 is SNHLY and CDR2 FYNNEI. CDR3 amino acids: CASSEGDTEQYF. CDR3 sequence (DNA): TGTGCCAGTAGCGAGGGGGACACCGAGCAGTACTTC.

V and J are TRBV24-1 and TRBJ1-5; no clear D. Between the trimmed V and J ends, which lost 5 bases and 7 bases, there was a span of 11 bases. From germline, CDR1 is KGHDR and CDR2 SFDVKD. The CDR3 sequence is 13 residues long. The CDR3 nucleotides are TGTGCCACCAGTGTAGGTTTCGGGCAGCCCCAGCATTTT. Protein: CATSVGFGQPQHF.

This clone was recorded once. At one end, the junction sequence differs from germline, possibly due to a read error. J is TRBJ2-5 and V is TRBV7-6; TRBD2 matches 10 bases. Germline values: CDR1 SGHVS, CDR2 FNYEAQ. The CDR3 is 15 residues long. CDR3 DNA sequence: TGTGCCAGCAGCCTAGCGGGAGTGCGTGGGGAGACCCAGTACTTC. Its protein is CASSLAGVRGETQYF. The entire variable domain, with the rest obtained from reference TRBV7-6 and TRBJ2-5, is as follows: GAGVSQSPRYKVTKRGQDVALRCDPISGHVSLYWYRQALGQGPEFLTYFNYEAQQDKSGLPNDRFSAERPEGSISTLTIQRTEQRDSAMYRCASSLAGVRGETQYFGPGTRLLVL.

This chain uses TRBV6-4 with TRBJ2-3, with TRBD2 identical over 9 bases. CDR1 and CDR2 (germline): MRHNA, SNTAGT. The CDR3 loop spans 17 amino acids. Trimming cost V 5 bases and J 0 bases; bases outside gene matches: 9. CDR3 amino acids: CASSPSGGRSSTDTQYF. The CDR3 DNA follows: TGTGCCAGCAGTCCAAGCGGGGGGCGGTCTAGCACAGATACGCAGTATTTT.

The chain is built from TRBV19 and TRBJ1-5, with D hard to call. This CDR3 is built from 15 residues. V lost 2 bases and J lost 0, with 8 bases in between. Germline V gives CDR1 LNHDA, CDR2 SQIVND (reference sequence). The CDR3 sequence: CASSIRTYSNQPQHF. CDR3 DNA: TGTGCCAGTAGTATAAGGACTTATAGCAATCAGCCCCAGCATTTT.

V usage is TRBV7-3 and J usage is TRBJ1-2; D might be TRBD1 (6 bases). The germline V and J ends were trimmed by 5 bases and 6 bases, with 13 bases remaining between them. CDR1 and CDR2 (germline): SGHTA, FQGTGA. The CDR3 contains 13 residues. In DNA form, the CDR3 reads TGTGCCAGCAGCCTCGACAGGAGTGATGGCTACACCTTC. Translated, it gives CASSLDRSDGYTF.

Worth noting for this clone: A junction end diverges from the germline sequence, so it may reflect a read error. The chain employs TRBV7-7 and TRBJ2-5; TRBD1 matches at 7 bases. The CDR3 is 13 residues long. Looked up from germline, CDR1 is SSHAT and CDR2 is FNYEAQ (reference sequence). The CDR3 loop is CASSPGGRETQYF. The CDR3 nucleotides read TGTGCTAGCAGCCCAGGGGGTAGAGAGACCCAGTACTTC.

The chain uses TRBV4-2 and TRBJ1-4; D perhaps matches TRBD1 (6 bases). This CDR3 is 15 amino acids long. The germline V gene encodes CDR1 LGHNA and CDR2 YNFKEQ. V shed 6 bases and J shed 5 bases, with 16 bases lying between them. The CDR3 DNA is TGTGCCAGCAGGAACCCCGGGACACAGAATGAAAAACTGTTTTTT. It yields the protein CASRNPGTQNEKLFF.

The chain is built from TRBV15 and TRBJ2-6, with D perhaps TRBD1 (6 bases). CDR1 is LNHNV, CDR2 YYDKDF, per germline (reference sequence). The CDR3 has 14 amino acids. Trimming stripped 9 bases from V and 4 bases from J, with 13 bases between. The CDR3 sequence is CATRTDRGANVLTF. The CDR3 nucleotides are TGTGCCACTCGTACGGACAGAGGGGCCAACGTCCTGACTTTC. Looking up the rest from reference TRBV15 and TRBJ2-6 gives the full variable domain: DAMVIQNPRYQVTQFGKPVTLSCSQTLNHNVMYWYQQKSSQAPKLLFHYYDKDFNNEADTPDNFQSRRPNTSFCFLDIRSPGLGDTAMYLCATRTDRGANVLTFGAGSRLTVL.

V usage is TRBV5-1 and J usage is TRBJ1-4; 9 positions agree with TRBD1. The V segment lost 1 base and the J segment 8 bases; nucleotides outside the gene matches: 6. Germline V gene data show CDR1 as SGHRS and CDR2 as YFSETQ. This CDR3 is built from 15 residues. CDR3 protein: CASSLRTGVGEKLFF. CDR3 DNA sequence: TGCGCCAGCAGCTTGAGGACAGGGGTGGGGGAAAAACTGTTTTTT. The full variable domain, with the rest looked up from reference TRBV5-1 and TRBJ1-4, is KAGVTQTPRYLIKTRGQQVTLSCSPISGHRSVSWYQQTPGQGLQFLFEYFSETQRNKGNFPGRFSGRQFSNSRSEMNVSTLELGDSALYLCASSLRTGVGEKLFFGSGTQLSVL.

This sequence joins TRBV5-4 and TRBJ2-2; 7 nucleotides match TRBD1. Germline V lookup: CDR1 SGHNT, CDR2 YYREEE (reference sequence). There are 15 residues in the CDR3. After removal of 0 bases from V and 3 bases from J, the junction contained 2 bases not matched to a gene. CDR3 residues: CASSLAGQYTGELFF. DNA of the CDR3: TGTGCCAGCAGCTTGGCGGGACAGTACACCGGGGAGCTGTTTTTT.

This clone was seen only a few times. This rearrangement joins TRBV5-1 to TRBJ2-5, with TRBD2 matching 13 bases. V was pared by 3 bases and J by 2 bases, with 7 bases of the junction left unmatched. The CDR3 runs 17 residues. Germline V gene data show CDR1 as SGHRS and CDR2 as YFSETQ. CDR3 loop: CASSYGLAGVRQETQYF. The CDR3, as DNA: TGCGCCAGCAGCTACGGACTAGCGGGGGTAAGGCAAGAGACCCAGTACTTC.

This chain links TRBV2 with TRBJ2-2, with TRBD1 matching over 8 bases. The CDR3 runs to 16 residues. J lost 1 base, V lost 4 bases, and 5 bases had no gene match. Germline V lookup: CDR1 SNHLY, CDR2 FYNNEI. CDR3 DNA sequence: TGTGCCAGCAGTGGTCAAGGGACAGGGAACACCGGGGAGCTGTTTTTT. Translation: CASSGQGTGNTGELFF.

The chain uses TRBV5-1 and TRBJ2-6; D possibly corresponds to TRBD1 (7 bases). CDR3 length: 18 residues. Germline V gene sequence: CDR1 SGHRS, CDR2 YFSETQ. The V and J ends lost 0 bases and 1 base respectively, with 14 bases between them. As DNA, the CDR3 is TGCGCCAGCAGCTTGGGCGGGACAGCCTCATCTGGGGCCAACGTCCTGACTTTC. Translating it yields CASSLGGTASSGANVLTF.

The chain employs TRBV2 and TRBJ2-5; 11 nucleotides match TRBD2. J lost 1 base, V lost 6 bases, and 1 base had no gene match. The germline gives CDR1 SNHLY, CDR2 FYNNEI. CDR3 length: 14 amino acids. The CDR3 nucleotides read TGTGCCAGCAGGGGACTAGCGGTCCAAGAGACCCAGTACTTC. It yields the protein CASRGLAVQETQYF.

This rearrangement joins TRBV4-1 to TRBJ1-4, with TRBD1 matching 10 bases. Germline values: CDR1 MGHRA, CDR2 YSYEKL. V lost 0 bases, J lost 11 bases, and 9 bases stayed unmatched. The CDR3 consists of 16 residues. The CDR3 loop is CASSQDLRQGAQKLFF. The CDR3 DNA sequence: TGCGCCAGCAGCCAAGATCTGAGACAGGGGGCGCAGAAACTGTTTTTT.

In this sample, this clone turned up a few times. The genes are TRBV28 and TRBJ2-3; D might be TRBD2 (6 bases). Germline CDR1 is MDHEN and CDR2 is SYDVKM. The V and J ends lost 2 bases and 0 bases respectively, with 12 bases between them. There are 16 residues in the CDR3. CDR3 residues: CASSLGGLLSTDTQYF. CDR3 sequence (DNA): TGTGCCAGCAGTTTAGGGGGACTTCTTAGCACAGATACGCAGTATTTT.

The chain links TRBV12-3 or TRBV12-4 to TRBJ2-1; TRBD2 is a possible D gene (6 bases). The V end was cut by 2 bases, the J end by 8 bases, with 10 bases between. The CDR3 covers 13 residues. The DNA of the CDR3 is TGTGCCAGCAGTTTATTAGCGGCCGATGAGCAGTTCTTC. Protein: CASSLLAADEQFF.

J is TRBJ2-5 and V is TRBV3-1 (or the pseudogene TRBV3-2); 10 positions agree with TRBD1. The length of the CDR3 is 16 residues. Per germline, CDR1 LGHDT and CDR2 YNNKEL (reference sequence). Losses at the gene ends were 7 bases for V and 2 bases for J; bases not matched to a gene: 10. CDR3 in DNA: TGTGCCAGCAACCCGAGCCTGGACAGGGGGCAAGAGACCCAGTACTTC. It is translated as CASNPSLDRGQETQYF.

V is TRBV11-3 and J is TRBJ1-6; 9 bases agree with TRBD1. Germline lookup yields CDR1 SGHNT and CDR2 YENEEA. The ends lost 5 bases at V and 6 bases at J; junction bases unmatched: 5. The CDR3 sequence is 15 residues long. The CDR3 here is CASSRTGALNSPLHF. Here the CDR3 DNA reads TGTGCCAGCAGCCGGACAGGGGCTCTTAATTCACCCCTCCACTTT. Full variable domain (rest looked up from reference TRBV11-3 and TRBJ1-6): EAGVVQSPRYKIIEKKQPVAFWCNPISGHNTLYWYLQNLGQGPELLIRYENEEAVDDSQLPKDRFSAERLKGVDSTLKIQPAELGDSAVYLCASSRTGALNSPLHFGNGTRLTVT.

The V call is TRBV11-2, the J call TRBJ1-3, with a weak D call TRBD1 (6 bases). The germline V gene encodes CDR1 SGHAT and CDR2 FQNNGV. Trimming cost V 5 bases and J 4 bases, with 21 bases left between them. The CDR3 covers 17 residues. This chain's CDR3 is CASSPGGAYYLGNTIYF. For the CDR3, the DNA is TGTGCCAGCAGCCCCGGGGGGGCCTATTACCTCGGAAACACCATATATTTT.

The chain joins TRBV6-5 to TRBJ1-2, with a possible D match to TRBD1 (5 bases). The V gene lost 0 bases and the J gene lost 6 bases, with 14 bases spanning the gap. There are 15 residues in the CDR3. Germline loops: CDR1 MNHEY, CDR2 SVGAGI. CDR3 nucleotides: TGTGCCAGCAGTTACTCGATTTACGGCAGGGATGGCTACACCTTC. Residues: CASSYSIYGRDGYTF.

The chain couples TRBV7-8 to TRBJ2-1; weak D call: TRBD2 (7 bases). This CDR3 region has 13 residues. Trimming took 1 base from V and 10 from J, leaving 11 bases between them. CDR1 is SGHVS, CDR2 FQNEAQ, per germline. This chain's CDR3 is CASSLGGGGEQFF. CDR3 sequence (DNA): TGTGCCAGCAGCTTAGGGGGAGGGGGAGAGCAGTTCTTC.